This is a list of T cell receptor beta chains from one sample in a study of CD8+ T cells in alopecia areata. Using immunoSEQ multiplex PCR, the repertoire was profiled, and TCRdb retains in-frame clones only, with some absent. The data contain approximately 120,000 clones, 47% of them singletons. The sequencing sample was made of NKG2D-low CD8+ T cells sorted from blood. The receptor source for this set is a human donor with alopecia areata. Each CDR3 is given with its conserved first and last residue. D genes are given only for firm matches. Clone size appears in some rows only: once, few, many, or a class for an expanded clone.

CDR3 | DNA | J | size | D | V
CASSPNDGWELFF | TGCGCCAGCAGTCCTAATGATGGCTGGGAGCTGTTTTTT | TRBJ2-2 | few | NA | TRBV4-3
CASSYGASNTGELFF | TGTGCCAGCAGTTACGGCGCCTCGAACACCGGGGAGCTGTTTTTT | TRBJ2-2 | NA | NA | TRBV27
CAWSPSANYQETQYF | TGTGCCTGGAGTCCCAGCGCCAACTACCAAGAGACCCAGTACTTC | TRBJ2-5 | few | NA | TRBV30
CAWSPNEQFF | TGTGCCTGGAGTCCCAATGAGCAGTTCTTC | TRBJ2-1 | NA | NA | TRBV30
CASSLGTGDNEQFF | TGCGCCAGCAGCTTGGGGACAGGGGACAATGAGCAGTTCTTC | TRBJ2-1 | few | TRBD1 | TRBV5-1
CAWSHPPSWTVSYEQYF | TGTGCCTGGAGTCATCCCCCGTCTTGGACGGTCTCCTACGAGCAGTACTTC | TRBJ2-7 | few | NA | TRBV30
CASGLDITGLETQYF | TGTGCTAGTGGTTTGGACATCACAGGGTTGGAGACCCAGTACTTC | TRBJ2-5 | NA | NA | TRBV12-5
CASRATGPETQYF | TGTGCCAGCAGAGCGACAGGGCCAGAGACCCAGTACTTC | TRBJ2-5 | NA | TRBD1 | TRBV6-5
CASSEQTGRNEQFF | TGCGCCAGCAGCGAACAGACAGGGAGGAATGAGCAGTTCTTC | TRBJ2-1 | NA | NA | TRBV4-3
CSGLTGDYEQYF | TGCAGCGGTCTGACTGGGGACTACGAGCAGTACTTC | TRBJ2-7 | few | NA | TRBV29-1
CSVELAGDTDTQYF | TGCAGCGTTGAGTTAGCGGGAGACACAGATACGCAGTATTTT | TRBJ2-3 | NA | TRBD2 | TRBV29-1